A selection of T cell receptor beta chains follows, all from one sample in a study of OX40 agonist ivuxolimab in advanced cancers. Sequenced by immunoSEQ multiplex PCR; TCRdb stores in-frame clones only, minus some. Seen here are 30,000 to 45,000 clones, around four fifths observed once, and the top ten hold over 8.5%. This specimen consisted of CD4+ or CD8+ T cells sorted from blood, obtained in a trial of the OX40 agonist ivuxolimab. The receptors derive from an adult with an advanced solid tumor such as melanoma, head and neck, liver or kidney cancer. Both conserved end residues are part of each CDR3. Each record gives: D gene, clone size, V gene, CDR3 length, J gene, CDR3 protein, CDR3 DNA. The D gene is left open where the match is weak. Rows may omit the clone size; those that give it use once, few, many or a size class.

>TRBD2|few|TRBV6-6|15|TRBJ2-1
CASTPGGESYNEQFF
TGTGCCTCTACCCCGGGGGGGGAATCCTACAATGAGCAGTTCTTC
>-|-|TRBV6-5|14|TRBJ1-1
CASSRGRGESEAFF
TGTGCCAGCTCAAGGGGCAGGGGTGAATCTGAAGCTTTCTTT
>-|-|TRBV11-2|13|TRBJ1-5
CASSLDRNQPQHF
TGTGCCAGCAGCTTAGACCGCAATCAGCCCCAGCATTTT
>-|few|TRBV2|13|TRBJ1-2
CASSLREAYGYTF
TGTGCCAGCAGCCTCCGGGAGGCCTATGGCTACACCTTC
>-|-|TRBV15|14|TRBJ1-1
CATSRVQINTEAFF
TGTGCCACCAGCAGAGTACAGATTAACACTGAAGCTTTCTTT
>-|-|TRBV18|13|TRBJ1-2
CASSPDQGYGYTF
TGTGCCAGCTCACCAGATCAAGGGTATGGCTACACCTTC
>-|-|TRBV18|17|TRBJ2-6
CASSPTEAFSGANVLTF
TGTGCCAGCTCACCTACGGAGGCCTTCTCTGGGGCCAACGTCCTGACTTTC
>-|-|TRBV7-3|16|TRBJ1-6
CASSLGGFGGNSPLHF
TGTGCCAGCAGCTTAGGGGGCTTCGGTGGTAATTCACCCCTCCACTTT
>-|-|TRBV18|15|TRBJ1-5
CASTPGASVDQPQHF
TGTGCCAGCACACCGGGCGCCTCCGTCGATCAGCCCCAGCATTTT
>TRBD2|few|TRBV5-1|17|TRBJ2-3
CASSLVALAGGTDTQYF
TGCGCCAGCAGCTTGGTCGCCTTAGCGGGAGGCACAGATACGCAGTATTTT
>-|-|TRBV27|12|TRBJ2-2
CASSLNTGELFF
TGTGCCAGCAGTCTAAACACCGGGGAGCTGTTTTTT
>-|once|TRBV20-1|10|TRBJ2-5
CSVAWETQYF
TGCAGTGTGGCCTGGGAGACCCAGTACTTC
>-|-|TRBV10-3|14|TRBJ2-7
CAISVGTSTYEQYF
TGTGCCATCAGTGTCGGGACTTCGACCTACGAGCAGTACTTC
>-|-|TRBV6-5|14|TRBJ2-5
CASTAGTPPRTQYF
TGTGCCAGCACCGCCGGGACTCCACCGAGGACCCAGTACTTC
>TRBD1|-|TRBV6-5|15|TRBJ1-2
CASSYHLDRGRSYTF
TGTGCCAGCAGTTACCATCTAGACAGGGGCAGGAGCTACACCTTC
>TRBD1|-|TRBV4-2|15|TRBJ1-2
CASSYRGADNYGYTF
TGTGCCAGCAGCTACAGGGGAGCGGATAACTATGGCTACACCTTC
>-|-|TRBV6-4|13|TRBJ1-4
CASSDSMGTQLFF
TGTGCCAGCAGTGACTCGATGGGGACGCAACTGTTTTTT
>TRBD2|-|TRBV27|14|TRBJ2-5
CASRPSGTQETQYF
TGTGCCAGCAGACCTAGCGGCACCCAAGAGACCCAGTACTTC
>TRBD1|-|TRBV10-2|12|TRBJ2-7
CASGSQGWEQYF
TGCGCCAGCGGGTCACAGGGGTGGGAGCAGTACTTC
>TRBD1|-|TRBV9|13|TRBJ1-2
CASSDRTGYGYTF
TGTGCCAGCAGCGACCGGACAGGCTATGGCTACACCTTC
>-|-|TRBV6-5|14|TRBJ1-1
CASSYGGANTEAFF
TGTGCCAGCAGTTATGGTGGGGCAAACACTGAAGCTTTCTTT
>-|-|TRBV9|15|TRBJ2-2
CASSARQEFTGELFF
TGTGCCAGCAGCGCCCGACAGGAATTCACCGGGGAGCTGTTTTTT
>-|-|TRBV10-3|14|TRBJ1-3
CAGGLSPLGNTIYF
TGTGCCGGCGGACTCAGCCCGTTGGGAAACACCATATATTTT
>TRBD1|-|TRBV5-4|16|TRBJ2-3
CASSWDPGQGTDTQYF
TGTGCCAGCAGCTGGGATCCCGGACAGGGGACAGATACGCAGTATTTT
>-|-|TRBV7-9|12|TRBJ1-2
CASSFGGEGYTF
TGTGCCAGCAGCTTCGGAGGGGAGGGCTACACCTTC
>-|-|TRBV28|12|TRBJ2-7
CASSPNSYEQYF
TGTGCCAGCAGCCCCAACTCCTACGAGCAGTACTTC
>-|-|TRBV19|16|TRBJ2-4
CASSALPGFAKNIQYF
TGTGCCAGTAGTGCGCTCCCCGGTTTTGCCAAAAACATTCAGTACTTC
>-|few|TRBV20-1|11|TRBJ1-1
CSVSVNTEAFF
TGCAGTGTTTCGGTGAACACTGAAGCTTTCTTT
>-|-|TRBV7-8|14|TRBJ1-2
CASSFREGDYGYTF
TGTGCCAGCAGCTTTAGGGAGGGAGACTATGGCTACACCTTC
>-|-|TRBV7-6|16|TRBJ2-3
CASSLEYEALADTQYF
TGTGCCAGCAGCTTAGAGTACGAGGCGTTGGCAGATACGCAGTATTTT
>-|few|TRBV30|14|TRBJ1-5
CACTDGNSNQPQHF
TGTGCCTGCACCGACGGGAACAGCAATCAGCCCCAGCATTTT
>-|-|TRBV7-9|17|TRBJ1-2
CASSLEGGGASNYGYTF
TGTGCCAGCAGCTTAGAGGGTGGGGGCGCCTCCAACTATGGCTACACCTTC
>-|-|TRBV7-9|13|TRBJ2-1
CASSLRGDNEQFF
TGTGCCAGCAGCTTGAGGGGAGACAATGAGCAGTTCTTC
>-|medium-sized|TRBV7-9|14|TRBJ1-2
CASSLARHPEGYTF
TGTGCCAGCAGCTTAGCAAGACATCCTGAAGGCTACACCTTC
>-|-|TRBV7-8|14|TRBJ1-2
CASSLRQAVYGYTF
TGTGCCAGCAGCTTAAGACAGGCGGTCTATGGCTACACCTTC
>TRBD1|-|TRBV5-6|15|TRBJ1-4
CASSLAGQSNEKLFF
TGTGCCAGCAGCTTGGCGGGACAGTCTAATGAAAAACTGTTTTTT
>TRBD1|-|TRBV5-1|15|TRBJ1-2
CASSIQPGTVLGYTF
TGCGCCAGCAGCATCCAACCCGGGACAGTTCTTGGCTACACCTTC
>-|-|TRBV12-5|16|TRBJ1-4
CASGLGRLATNEKLFF
TGTGCTAGTGGTTTGGGGCGGCTTGCAACTAATGAAAAACTGTTTTTT
>TRBD1|-|TRBV7-9|18|TRBJ2-7
CASSPTGSPLSRGYEQYF
TGTGCCAGCAGCCCGACAGGGTCTCCCTTATCCCGGGGCTACGAGCAGTACTTC
>TRBD2|-|TRBV7-6|15|TRBJ2-5
CASRRSLGRQETQYF
TGTGCCAGCAGGCGTAGCCTCGGGAGGCAAGAGACCCAGTACTTC
>-|medium-sized|TRBV6-1|13|TRBJ1-6
CASSTRVNSPLHF
TGTGCCAGCAGTACCAGGGTAAACTCACCCCTCCACTTT
>-|-|TRBV10-3|15|TRBJ2-2
CAISESSLRGGELFF
TGTGCCATCAGTGAGTCTTCTCTCCGGGGCGGGGAGCTGTTTTTT
>-|-|TRBV5-1|16|TRBJ2-3
CASGEGGASSTDTQYF
TGCGCCAGCGGCGAGGGGGGAGCTTCTAGCACAGATACGCAGTATTTT
>-|-|TRBV28|17|TRBJ2-3
CASSDSPGLGGTDTQYF
TGTGCCAGCAGTGACTCACCGGGGCTTGGTGGCACAGATACGCAGTATTTT
>-|-|TRBV5-1|17|TRBJ2-2
CASSPGIGRTNTGELFF
TGCGCCAGCAGCCCGGGCATTGGACGGACGAACACCGGGGAGCTGTTTTTT